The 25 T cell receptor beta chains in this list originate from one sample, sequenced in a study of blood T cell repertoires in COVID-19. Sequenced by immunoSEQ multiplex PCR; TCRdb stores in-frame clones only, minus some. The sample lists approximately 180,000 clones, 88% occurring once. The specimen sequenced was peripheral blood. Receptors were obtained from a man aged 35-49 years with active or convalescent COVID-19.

CDR3 DNA sequence: TGTGCCAGTAGTTCCGGGACAGGAGGCACTGAAGCTTTCTTT. Translating it yields CASSSGTGGTEAFF. The V and J genes are TRBV19 and TRBJ1-1; 8 positions match TRBD1. The CDR3 totals 14 residues. Per the germline V gene, CDR1 is LNHDA and CDR2 is SQIVND (reference sequence). V lost 5 bases to trimming and J lost 4 bases; unmatched junction nucleotides: 6.

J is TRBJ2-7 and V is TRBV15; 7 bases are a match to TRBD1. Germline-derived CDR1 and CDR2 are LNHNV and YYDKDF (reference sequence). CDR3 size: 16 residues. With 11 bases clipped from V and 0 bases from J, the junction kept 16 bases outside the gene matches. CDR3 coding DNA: TGTGCCGCATCGGCTGAAATGGGACAGACCTCCTACGAGCAGTACTTC. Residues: CAASAEMGQTSYEQYF.

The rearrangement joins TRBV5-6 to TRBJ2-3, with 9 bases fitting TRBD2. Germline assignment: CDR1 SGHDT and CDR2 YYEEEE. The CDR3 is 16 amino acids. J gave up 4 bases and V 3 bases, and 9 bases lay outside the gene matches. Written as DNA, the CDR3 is TGTGCCAGCAGCTCCTTAGCGGGAGTGAGGCCAGATACGCAGTATTTT. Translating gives CASSSLAGVRPDTQYF.

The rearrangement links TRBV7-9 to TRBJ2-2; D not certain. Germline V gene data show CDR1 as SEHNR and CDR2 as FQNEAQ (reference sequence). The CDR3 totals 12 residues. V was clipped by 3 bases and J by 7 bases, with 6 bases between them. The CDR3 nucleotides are TGTGCCAGCAGCTTTCCAGGCGGGGAGCTGTTTTTT. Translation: CASSFPGGELFF.

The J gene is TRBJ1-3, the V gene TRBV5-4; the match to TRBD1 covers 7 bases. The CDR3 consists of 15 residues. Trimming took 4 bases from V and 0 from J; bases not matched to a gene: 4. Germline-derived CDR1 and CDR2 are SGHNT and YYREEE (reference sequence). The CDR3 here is CASSQGDSSGNTIYF. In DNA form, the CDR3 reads TGTGCCAGCAGCCAAGGGGACAGCTCTGGAAACACCATATATTTT.

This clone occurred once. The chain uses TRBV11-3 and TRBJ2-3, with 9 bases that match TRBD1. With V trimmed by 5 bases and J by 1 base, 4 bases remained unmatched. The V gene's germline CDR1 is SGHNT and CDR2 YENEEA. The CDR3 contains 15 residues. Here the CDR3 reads CASSEQGARTDTQYF. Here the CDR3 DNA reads TGTGCCAGCAGCGAACAGGGGGCTCGCACAGATACGCAGTATTTT.

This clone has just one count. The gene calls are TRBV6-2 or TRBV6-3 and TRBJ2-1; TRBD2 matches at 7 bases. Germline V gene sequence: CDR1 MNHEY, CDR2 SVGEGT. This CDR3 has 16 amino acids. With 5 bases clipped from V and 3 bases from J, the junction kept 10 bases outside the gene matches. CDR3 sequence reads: CASSIASTSFYNEQFF. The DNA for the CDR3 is TGTGCCAGCAGTATAGCCTCGACTAGCTTCTACAATGAGCAGTTCTTC.

CDR3 region: CASSAFPGETSHEQFF. The DNA for the CDR3 is TGTGCCAGCAGCGCTTTCCCGGGGGAGACTAGCCATGAGCAGTTCTTC. V and J are TRBV2 and TRBJ2-1; TRBD2 matches at 7 bases. The CDR3 has 16 residues. Germline-derived CDR1 and CDR2 are SNHLY and FYNNEI. Germline trimming cut 6 bases from V and 8 bases from J; bases unmatched to any gene: 16.

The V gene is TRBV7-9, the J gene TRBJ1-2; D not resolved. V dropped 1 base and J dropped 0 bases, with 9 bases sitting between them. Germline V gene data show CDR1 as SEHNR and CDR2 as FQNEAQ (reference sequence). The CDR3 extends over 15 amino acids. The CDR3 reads CASSLGGLPNYGYTF. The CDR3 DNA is TGTGCCAGCAGCTTAGGAGGGCTCCCTAACTATGGCTACACCTTC.

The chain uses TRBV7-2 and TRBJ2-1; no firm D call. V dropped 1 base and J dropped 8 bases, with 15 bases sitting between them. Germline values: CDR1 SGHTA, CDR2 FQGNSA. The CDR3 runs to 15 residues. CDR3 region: CASSLGPGVGYEQFF. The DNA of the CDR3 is TGTGCCAGCAGCTTAGGTCCCGGTGTCGGTTATGAGCAGTTCTTC.

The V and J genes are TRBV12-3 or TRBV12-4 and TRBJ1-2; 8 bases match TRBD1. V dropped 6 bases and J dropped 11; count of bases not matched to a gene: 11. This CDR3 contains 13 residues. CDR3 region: CASSWSGTGGYTF. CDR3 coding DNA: TGTGCCAGCAGCTGGTCCGGGACAGGAGGTTACACCTTC.

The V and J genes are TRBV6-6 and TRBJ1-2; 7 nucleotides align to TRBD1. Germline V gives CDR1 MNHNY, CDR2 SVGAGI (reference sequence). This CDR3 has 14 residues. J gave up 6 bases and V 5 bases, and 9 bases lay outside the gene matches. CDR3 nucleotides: TGTGCCAGCAGTCCATCGGGACAGATAGATGGCTACACCTTC. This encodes CASSPSGQIDGYTF.

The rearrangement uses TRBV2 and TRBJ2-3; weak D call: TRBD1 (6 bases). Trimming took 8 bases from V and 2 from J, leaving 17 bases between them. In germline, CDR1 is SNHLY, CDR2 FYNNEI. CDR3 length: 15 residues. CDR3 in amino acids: CASDPQGISTDTQYF. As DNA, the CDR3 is TGTGCCAGCGACCCACAGGGAATATCCACAGATACGCAGTATTTT.

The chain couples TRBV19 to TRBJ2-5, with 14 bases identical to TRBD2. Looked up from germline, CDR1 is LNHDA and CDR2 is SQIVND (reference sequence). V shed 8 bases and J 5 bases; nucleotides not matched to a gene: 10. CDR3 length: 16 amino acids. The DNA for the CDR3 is TGTGCCAGTGCGGGACTAGCGGGGGCCATGGGGGAGACCCAGTACTTC. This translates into CASAGLAGAMGETQYF.

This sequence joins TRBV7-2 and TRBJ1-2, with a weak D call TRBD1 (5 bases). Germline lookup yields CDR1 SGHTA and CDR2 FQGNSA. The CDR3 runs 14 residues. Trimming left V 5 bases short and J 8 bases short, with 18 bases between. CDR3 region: CASSNVPGLGGYTF. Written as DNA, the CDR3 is TGTGCCAGCAGCAACGTTCCAGGGCTAGGCGGCTACACCTTC.

This CDR3 is CASSQETGAGANVLTF. In DNA form, the CDR3 reads TGCGCCAGCAGCCAAGAAACAGGGGCTGGGGCCAACGTCCTGACTTTC. The chain carries TRBV4-1 and TRBJ2-6; 7 nucleotides align to TRBD1. CDR1 and CDR2 (germline): MGHRA, YSYEKL. CDR3 size: 16 residues. V lost 0 bases, J lost 2 bases, and 1 base stayed unmatched.

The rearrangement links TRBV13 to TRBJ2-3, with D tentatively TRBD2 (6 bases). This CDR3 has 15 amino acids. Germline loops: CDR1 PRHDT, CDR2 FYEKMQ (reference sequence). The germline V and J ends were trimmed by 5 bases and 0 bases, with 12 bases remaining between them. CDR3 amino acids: CASSLYGGSTDTQYF. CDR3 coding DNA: TGTGCCAGCAGCCTCTACGGGGGTAGCACAGATACGCAGTATTTT.

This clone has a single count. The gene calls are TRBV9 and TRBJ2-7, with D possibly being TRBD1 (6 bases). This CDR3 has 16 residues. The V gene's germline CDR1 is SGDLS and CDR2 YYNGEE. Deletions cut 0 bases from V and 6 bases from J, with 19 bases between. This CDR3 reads CASSVEPWVSGAEQYF. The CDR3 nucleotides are TGTGCCAGCAGCGTAGAACCCTGGGTATCAGGGGCCGAGCAGTACTTC.

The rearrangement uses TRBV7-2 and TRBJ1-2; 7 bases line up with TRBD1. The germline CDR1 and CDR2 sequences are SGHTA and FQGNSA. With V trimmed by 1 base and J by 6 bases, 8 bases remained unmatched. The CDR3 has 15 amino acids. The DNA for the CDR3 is TGTGCCAGCAGCTTAGTCGGCAGGGGGTCTAATGGCTACACCTTC. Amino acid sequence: CASSLVGRGSNGYTF.

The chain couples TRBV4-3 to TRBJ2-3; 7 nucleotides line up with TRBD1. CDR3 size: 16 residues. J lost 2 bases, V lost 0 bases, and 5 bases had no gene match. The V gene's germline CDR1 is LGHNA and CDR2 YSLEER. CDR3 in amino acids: CASSQDVRGTTDTQYF. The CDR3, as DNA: TGCGCCAGCAGCCAAGATGTCAGGGGGACCACAGATACGCAGTATTTT.

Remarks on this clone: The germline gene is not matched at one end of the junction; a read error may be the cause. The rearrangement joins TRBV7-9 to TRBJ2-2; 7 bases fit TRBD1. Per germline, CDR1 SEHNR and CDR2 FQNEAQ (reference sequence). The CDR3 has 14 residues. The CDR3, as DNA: TGTGCCAGCAGCTCAACACAGGGGACCGGAGAGCTGTTTTTT. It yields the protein CASSSTQGTGELFF.

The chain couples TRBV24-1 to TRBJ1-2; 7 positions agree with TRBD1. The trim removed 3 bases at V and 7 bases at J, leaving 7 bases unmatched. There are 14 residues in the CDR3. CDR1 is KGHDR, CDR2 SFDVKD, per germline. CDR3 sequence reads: CATSDNRGLFGYTF. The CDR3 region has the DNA TGTGCCACCAGTGATAACAGGGGTCTTTTTGGCTACACCTTC.

CDR3 sequence reads: CASSLVGLKQETQYF. DNA of the CDR3: TGTGCCAGCAGCTTGGTTGGACTAAAGCAAGAGACCCAGTACTTC. This rearrangement joins TRBV5-4 to TRBJ2-5, with D possibly matching TRBD2 (6 bases). Germline-derived CDR1 and CDR2 are SGHNT and YYREEE (reference sequence). Trimming removed 0 bases from V and 2 bases from J, with 11 bases in between. This CDR3 contains 15 residues. The variable domain in full, with the rest retrieved from reference TRBV5-4 and TRBJ2-5, is ETGVTQSPTHLIKTRGQQVTLRCSSQSGHNTVSWYQQALGQGPQFIFQYYREEENGRGNFPPRFSGLQFPNYSSELNVNALELDDSALYLCASSLVGLKQETQYFGPGTRLLVL.

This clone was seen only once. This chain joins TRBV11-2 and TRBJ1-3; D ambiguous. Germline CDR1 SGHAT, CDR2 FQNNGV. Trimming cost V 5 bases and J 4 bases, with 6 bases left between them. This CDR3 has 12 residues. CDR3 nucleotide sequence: TGTGCCAGCAGCCAGCGGGGAAACACCATATATTTT. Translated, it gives CASSQRGNTIYF.

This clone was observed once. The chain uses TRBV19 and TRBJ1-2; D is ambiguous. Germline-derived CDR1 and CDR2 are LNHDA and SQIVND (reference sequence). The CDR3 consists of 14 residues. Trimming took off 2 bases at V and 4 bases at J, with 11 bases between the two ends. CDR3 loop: CASSIWSGGYGYTF. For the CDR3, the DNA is TGTGCCAGTAGTATATGGTCAGGAGGCTATGGCTACACCTTC.